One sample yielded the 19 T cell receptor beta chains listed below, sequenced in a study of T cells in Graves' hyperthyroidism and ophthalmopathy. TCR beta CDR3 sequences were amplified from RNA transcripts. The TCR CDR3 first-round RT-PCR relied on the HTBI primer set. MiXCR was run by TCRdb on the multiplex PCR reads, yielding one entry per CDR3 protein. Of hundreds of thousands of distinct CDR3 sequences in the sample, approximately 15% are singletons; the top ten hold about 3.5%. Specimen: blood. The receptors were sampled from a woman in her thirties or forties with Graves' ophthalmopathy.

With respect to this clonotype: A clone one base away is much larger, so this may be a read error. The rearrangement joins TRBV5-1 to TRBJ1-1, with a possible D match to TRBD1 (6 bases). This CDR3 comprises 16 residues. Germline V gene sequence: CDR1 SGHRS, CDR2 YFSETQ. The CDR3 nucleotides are TGCGCCAGCGGCTTGGTGGTGGGGGCGCGCGCCACTGAAGCTTTCTTT. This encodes CASGLVVGARATEAFF. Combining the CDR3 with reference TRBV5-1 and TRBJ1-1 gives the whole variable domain KAGVTQTPRYLIKTRGQQVTLSCSPISGHRSVSWYQQTPGQGLQFLFEYFSETQRNKGNFPGRFSGRQFSNSRSEMNVSTLELGDSALYLCASGLVVGARATEAFFGQGTRLTVV.

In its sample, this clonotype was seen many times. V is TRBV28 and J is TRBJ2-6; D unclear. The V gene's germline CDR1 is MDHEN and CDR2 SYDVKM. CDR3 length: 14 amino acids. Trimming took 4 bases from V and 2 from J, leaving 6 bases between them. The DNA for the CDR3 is TGTGCCAGCAGTTCTCCCCCTGGGGCCAACGTCCTGACTTTC. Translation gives CASSSPPGANVLTF.

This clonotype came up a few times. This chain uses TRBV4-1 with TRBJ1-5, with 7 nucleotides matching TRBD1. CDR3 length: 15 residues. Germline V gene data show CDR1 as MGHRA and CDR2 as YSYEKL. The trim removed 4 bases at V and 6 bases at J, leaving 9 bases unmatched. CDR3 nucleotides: TGCGCCAGCAGCCCACAGGAACAGGGGTTTCAGCCCCAGCATTTT. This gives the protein CASSPQEQGFQPQHF.

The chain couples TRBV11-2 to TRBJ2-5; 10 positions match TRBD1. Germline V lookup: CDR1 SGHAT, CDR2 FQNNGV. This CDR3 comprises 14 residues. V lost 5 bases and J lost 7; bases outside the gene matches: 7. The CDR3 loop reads CASSRGQGDSTQYF. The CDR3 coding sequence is TGTGCCAGCAGCCGCGGACAGGGGGATTCGACCCAGTACTTC.

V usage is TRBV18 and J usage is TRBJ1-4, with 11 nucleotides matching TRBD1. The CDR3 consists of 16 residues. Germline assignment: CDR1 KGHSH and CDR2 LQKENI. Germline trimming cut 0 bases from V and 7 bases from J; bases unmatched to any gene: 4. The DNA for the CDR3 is TGTGCCAGCTCACCACCGGAGGGGACAGGGGGTGAAAAACTGTTTTTT. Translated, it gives CASSPPEGTGGEKLFF.

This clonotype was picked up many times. CDR3 residues: CASSRGQGGNQPQHF. The CDR3 DNA follows: TGTGCCAGCAGCCGTGGACAAGGAGGGAATCAGCCCCAGCATTTT. V is TRBV3-1 and J is TRBJ1-5; D perhaps matches TRBD1 (5 bases). Germline CDR1 reads LGHDT; CDR2 reads YNNKEL (reference sequence). The CDR3 has 15 amino acids. The V and J ends lost 4 bases and 4 bases respectively, with 14 bases between them.

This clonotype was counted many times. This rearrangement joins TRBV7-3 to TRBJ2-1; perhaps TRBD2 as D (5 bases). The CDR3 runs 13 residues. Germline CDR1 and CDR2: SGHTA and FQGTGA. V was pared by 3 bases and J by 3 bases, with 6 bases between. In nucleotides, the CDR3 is TGTGCCAGCAGCTTCGGGAACTACAATGAGCAGTTCTTC. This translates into CASSFGNYNEQFF.

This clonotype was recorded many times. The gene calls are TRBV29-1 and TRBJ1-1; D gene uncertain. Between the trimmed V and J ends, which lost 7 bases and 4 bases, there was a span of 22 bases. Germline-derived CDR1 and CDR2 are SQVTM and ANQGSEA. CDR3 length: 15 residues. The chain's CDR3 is CSANPSSLVFTEAFF. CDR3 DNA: TGCAGCGCCAATCCATCCAGTCTAGTGTTCACTGAAGCTTTCTTT.

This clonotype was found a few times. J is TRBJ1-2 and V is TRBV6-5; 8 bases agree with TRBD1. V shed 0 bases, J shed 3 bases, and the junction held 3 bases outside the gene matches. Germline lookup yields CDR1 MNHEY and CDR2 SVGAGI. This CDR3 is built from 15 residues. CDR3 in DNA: TGTGCCAGCAGTTACTCAGGGACAGGCGACTATGGCTACACCTTC. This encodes CASSYSGTGDYGYTF.

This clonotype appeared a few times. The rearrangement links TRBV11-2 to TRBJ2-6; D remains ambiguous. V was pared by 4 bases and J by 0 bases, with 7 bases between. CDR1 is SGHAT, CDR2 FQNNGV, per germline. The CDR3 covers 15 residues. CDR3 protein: CASSSQYSGANVLTF. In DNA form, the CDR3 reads TGTGCCAGCAGCTCCCAGTACTCTGGGGCCAACGTCCTGACTTTC.

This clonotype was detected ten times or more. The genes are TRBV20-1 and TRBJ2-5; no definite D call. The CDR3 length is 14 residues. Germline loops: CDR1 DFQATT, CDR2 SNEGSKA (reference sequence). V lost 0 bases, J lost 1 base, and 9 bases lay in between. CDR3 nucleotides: TGCAGTGCTAGAGATCCAGCCCCCCAAGAGACCCAGTACTTC. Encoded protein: CSARDPAPQETQYF.

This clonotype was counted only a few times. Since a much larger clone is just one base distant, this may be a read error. The CDR3 DNA follows: TGTGCCAGCGGACTAGCGGGAGTGAATACGCAGTATTTT. Encoded protein: CASGLAGVNTQYF. The rearrangement uses TRBV7-3 and TRBJ2-3; 13 nucleotides match TRBD2. The CDR3 consists of 13 residues. The junction had 3 bases not matched to a gene; V was cut back by 8 bases and J by 7 bases. Looked up from germline, CDR1 is SGHTA and CDR2 is FQGTGA. Using reference TRBV7-3 and TRBJ2-3 for the parts outside the CDR3, the full variable domain is GAGVSQTPSNKVTEKGKYVELRCDPISGHTALYWYRQSLGQGPEFLIYFQGTGAADDSGLPNDRFFAVRPEGSVSTLKIQRTERGDSAVYLCASGLAGVNTQYFGPGTRLTVL.

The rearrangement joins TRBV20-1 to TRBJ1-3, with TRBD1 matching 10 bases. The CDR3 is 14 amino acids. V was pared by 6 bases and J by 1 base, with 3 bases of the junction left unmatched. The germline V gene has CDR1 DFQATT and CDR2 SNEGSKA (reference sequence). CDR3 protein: CSAADRGSGNTIYF. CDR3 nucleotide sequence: TGCAGTGCCGCGGACAGGGGGTCTGGAAACACCATATATTTT.

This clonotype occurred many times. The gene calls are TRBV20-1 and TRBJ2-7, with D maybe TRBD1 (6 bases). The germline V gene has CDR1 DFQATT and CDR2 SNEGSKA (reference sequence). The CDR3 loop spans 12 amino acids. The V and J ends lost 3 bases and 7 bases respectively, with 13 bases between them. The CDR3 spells CSARRQAGEQYF. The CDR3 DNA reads TGCAGTGCTAGGCGACAGGCCGGTGAGCAGTACTTC.

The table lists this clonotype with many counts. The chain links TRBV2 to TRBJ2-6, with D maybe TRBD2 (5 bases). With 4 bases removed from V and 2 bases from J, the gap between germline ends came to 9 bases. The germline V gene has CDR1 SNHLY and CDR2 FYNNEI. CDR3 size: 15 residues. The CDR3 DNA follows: TGTGCCAGCAGTGGTGCGGAGGCTGGGGCCAACGTCCTGACTTTC. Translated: CASSGAEAGANVLTF.

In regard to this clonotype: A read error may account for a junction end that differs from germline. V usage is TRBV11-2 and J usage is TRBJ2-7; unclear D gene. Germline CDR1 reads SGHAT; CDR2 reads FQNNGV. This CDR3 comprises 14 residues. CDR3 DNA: TGTGCCAGCAGCCTGGTAAGGGTTTTTGACGAGCGGTACTTC. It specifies CASSLVRVFDERYF.

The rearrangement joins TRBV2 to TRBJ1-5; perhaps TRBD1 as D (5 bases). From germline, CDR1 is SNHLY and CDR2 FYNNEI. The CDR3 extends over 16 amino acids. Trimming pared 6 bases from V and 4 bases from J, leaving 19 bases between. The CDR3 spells CASSLDRTEWNQPQHF. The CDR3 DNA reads TGTGCCAGCAGCCTAGACAGAACCGAATGGAATCAGCCCCAGCATTTT.

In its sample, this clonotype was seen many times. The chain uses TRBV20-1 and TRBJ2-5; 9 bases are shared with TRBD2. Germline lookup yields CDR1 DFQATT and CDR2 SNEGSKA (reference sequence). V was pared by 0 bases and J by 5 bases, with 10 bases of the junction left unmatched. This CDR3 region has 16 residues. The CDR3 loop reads CSARDLLAGGSETQYF. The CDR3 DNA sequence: TGCAGTGCTAGAGATCTACTCGCGGGGGGGAGTGAGACCCAGTACTTC.

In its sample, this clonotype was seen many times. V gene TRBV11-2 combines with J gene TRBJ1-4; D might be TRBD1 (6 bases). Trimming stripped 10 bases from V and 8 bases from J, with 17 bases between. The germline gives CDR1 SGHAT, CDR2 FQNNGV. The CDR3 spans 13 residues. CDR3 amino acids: CATGRGGSEKLFF. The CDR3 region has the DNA TGTGCCACCGGCAGAGGGGGGAGCGAAAAACTGTTTTTT.